A single sample is the source of the 21 T cell receptor beta chains below, sequenced in a study of OX40 agonist ivuxolimab in advanced cancers. Libraries were prepared by immunoSEQ multiplex PCR; TCRdb keeps only in-frame clonotypes and omits some of them. The table lists tens of thousands of clones, 87% of them singletons, with 4% to 5% in the top ten. The material sequenced was CD4+ or CD8+ T cells sorted from blood, taken in a trial of the OX40 agonist ivuxolimab. The receptor set was obtained from an adult with an advanced solid tumor such as melanoma, head and neck, liver or kidney cancer.

The gene calls are TRBV30 and TRBJ2-1; possible D gene TRBD2, 6 bases. Trimming took off 0 bases at V and 5 bases at J, with 11 bases between the two ends. This CDR3 comprises 14 residues. CDR1 GTSNPN and CDR2 SVGIG come from the germline V gene (reference sequence). For the CDR3, the DNA is TGTGCCTGGAGTGTGAGCGGGCTAAACAATGAGCAGTTCTTC. This gives the protein CAWSVSGLNNEQFF.

This chain joins TRBV6-6 and TRBJ2-7; 10 nucleotides align to TRBD2. The CDR3 has 14 residues. Germline-derived CDR1 and CDR2 are MNHNY and SVGAGI (reference sequence). The V and J ends lost 7 bases and 3 bases, in that order; junction bases with no gene match: 6. For the CDR3, the DNA is TGTGCCAGCACCTTAGCGGGAGGACTCTACGAGCAGTACTTC. Translation gives CASTLAGGLYEQYF.

V is TRBV5-1 and J is TRBJ1-4; no definite D call. Deletions cut 1 base from V and 3 bases from J, with 16 bases between. From germline, CDR1 is SGHRS and CDR2 YFSETQ. This CDR3 comprises 17 residues. Here the CDR3 reads CASSLSITGAPNEKLFF. DNA of the CDR3: TGCGCCAGCAGCTTGTCGATTACGGGAGCGCCTAATGAAAAACTGTTTTTT.

CDR3 loop: CASSEGGQGHNQPQHF. In DNA form, the CDR3 reads TGTGCCAGCAGTGAAGGAGGACAGGGTCACAATCAGCCCCAGCATTTT. The chain joins TRBV6-1 to TRBJ1-5; 8 nucleotides match TRBD1. J gave up 3 bases and V 1 base, and 5 bases lay outside the gene matches. The CDR3 covers 16 residues. From germline, CDR1 is MNHNS and CDR2 SASEGT.

The V call is TRBV4-3, the J call TRBJ1-6; unclear D gene. The CDR3 covers 16 residues. V shed 2 bases and J shed 5 bases, with 13 bases lying between them. Germline CDR1 reads LGHNA; CDR2 reads YSLEER. CDR3 sequence: CASSQNPGRNNSPLHF. Here the CDR3 DNA reads TGCGCCAGCAGCCAAAACCCCGGGAGGAATAATTCACCCCTCCACTTT.

This clone was seen only once. J is TRBJ2-3 and V is TRBV7-2; 7 nucleotides agree with TRBD2. The CDR3 is made up of 17 amino acids. V was pared by 0 bases and J by 1 base, with 7 bases of the junction left unmatched. Germline CDR1 SGHTA, CDR2 FQGNSA. The DNA of the CDR3 is TGTGCCAGCAGCTTAGCTCCTCCTGGGGGGGGCACAGATACGCAGTATTTT. This translates into CASSLAPPGGGTDTQYF.

With respect to this clone: At the DNA level, this CDR3 is encoded by other sequences in the same sample as well. The chain recombines TRBV11-1 with TRBJ2-5; D remains ambiguous. The germline V gene encodes CDR1 SGHAT and CDR2 FQDESV (reference sequence). With 5 bases removed from V and 4 bases from J, the gap between germline ends came to 5 bases. There are 11 residues in the CDR3. The CDR3 DNA sequence: TGTGCCAGCAGCCTGGGAGAGACCCAGTACTTC. It is translated as CASSLGETQYF.

The chain employs TRBV15 and TRBJ2-7; D is uncertain. V lost 0 bases to trimming and J lost 4 bases, with 10 bases between them. Germline V CDR1 and CDR2: LNHNV, YYDKDF (reference sequence). The CDR3 totals 14 residues. The CDR3 sequence: CATSRDRARYEQYF. In DNA form, the CDR3 reads TGTGCCACCAGCAGAGATCGGGCGAGGTACGAGCAGTACTTC.

This chain links TRBV6-1 with TRBJ2-1; the D is unclear. V was clipped by 4 bases and J by 6 bases, with 10 bases between them. The CDR3 runs to 13 residues. The germline CDR1 and CDR2 sequences are MNHNS and SASEGT. CDR3 in amino acids: CASSGDWLNEQFF. The CDR3 DNA is TGTGCCAGCAGTGGCGACTGGCTCAATGAGCAGTTCTTC.

The V gene is TRBV7-9, the J gene TRBJ2-4; 8 bases align to TRBD1. The CDR3 is 16 residues long. Germline values: CDR1 SEHNR, CDR2 FQNEAQ (reference sequence). V shed 1 base, J shed 0 bases, and the junction held 2 bases outside the gene matches. The CDR3 nucleotides are TGTGCCAGCAGCTTAGGACAGGGGCTAGCCAAAAACATTCAGTACTTC. Translated: CASSLGQGLAKNIQYF.

The V gene is TRBV28, the J gene TRBJ2-3; 8 bases align to TRBD1. The V and J ends lost 7 bases and 2 bases, in that order; junction bases with no gene match: 5. The CDR3 is 14 amino acids. Germline lookup yields CDR1 MDHEN and CDR2 SYDVKM. In DNA form, the CDR3 reads TGTGCCAGCAAGATGGACAGGGCCACAGATACGCAGTATTTT. Residues: CASKMDRATDTQYF. Variable domain in full (rest from reference TRBV28 and TRBJ2-3): DVKVTQSSRYLVKRTGEKVFLECVQDMDHENMFWYRQDPGLGLRLIYFSYDVKMKEKGDIPEGYSVSREKKERFSLILESASTNQTSMYLCASKMDRATDTQYFGPGTRLTVL.

V usage is TRBV7-2 and J usage is TRBJ1-5, with TRBD1 identical over 7 bases. Germline CDR1 SGHTA, CDR2 FQGNSA. The CDR3 is 15 amino acids. The V gene end was trimmed by 3 bases and the J gene end by 10 bases; junction bases not matched to a gene: 12. The CDR3 spells CASSFQPGGVGPQHF. CDR3 DNA: TGTGCCAGCAGCTTTCAGCCAGGGGGTGTGGGACCCCAGCATTTT.

The chain is built from TRBV5-1 and TRBJ2-7, with 7 nucleotides matching TRBD2. Germline values: CDR1 SGHRS, CDR2 YFSETQ. The CDR3 loop spans 15 amino acids. The trim removed 4 bases at V and 3 bases at J, leaving 10 bases unmatched. The CDR3 DNA reads TGCGCCAGCAGCACGAGCGGGGAGGCTTACTACGAGCAGTACTTC. It translates to CASSTSGEAYYEQYF.

The rearrangement uses TRBV25-1 and TRBJ2-7; 7 nucleotides match TRBD2. Trimming took 8 bases from V and 6 from J; bases not matched to a gene: 13. The CDR3 covers 14 residues. Germline V gives CDR1 MGHDK, CDR2 SYGVNS. Here the CDR3 reads CASAAREGQGEQYF. DNA of the CDR3: TGTGCCAGCGCAGCAAGGGAGGGCCAAGGCGAGCAGTACTTC.

The V and J genes are TRBV5-6 and TRBJ1-2; the D gene is possibly TRBD1 (6 bases). Germline CDR1 is SGHDT and CDR2 is YYEEEE. The CDR3 consists of 14 residues. V was trimmed by 3 bases and J by 2 bases, leaving 11 bases between them. This CDR3 reads CASSSTDRNYGYTF. In DNA, the CDR3 is TGTGCCAGCAGCTCGACTGACAGGAACTATGGCTACACCTTC.

This chain connects TRBV2 to TRBJ2-2; no clear D gene. Per germline, CDR1 SNHLY and CDR2 FYNNEI. The CDR3 spans 15 residues. The ends were cut back, 6 bases at V and 0 bases at J, with 11 bases in the middle. The CDR3 sequence is CASRMVLTNTGELFF. The CDR3, as DNA: TGTGCCAGCAGGATGGTACTAACGAACACCGGGGAGCTGTTTTTT.

The chain uses TRBV6-4 and TRBJ2-1; 13 nucleotides align to TRBD2. This CDR3 contains 15 residues. From germline, CDR1 is MRHNA and CDR2 SNTAGT. The J segment lost 9 bases and the V segment lost 6 bases, leaving 8 bases of the junction unmatched. The CDR3 protein is CASSPGTSGNFEQFF. CDR3 in DNA: TGTGCCAGCAGCCCCGGGACTAGCGGGAACTTTGAGCAGTTCTTC.

The chain carries TRBV9 and TRBJ1-4, with D perhaps TRBD1 (5 bases). The CDR3 sequence is 14 residues long. V gave up 0 bases and J gave up 7 bases, with 10 bases separating them. The V gene's germline CDR1 is SGDLS and CDR2 YYNGEE. The CDR3 spells CASSVGGASEKLFF. CDR3 nucleotides: TGTGCCAGCAGCGTAGGGGGCGCCAGTGAAAAACTGTTTTTT.

V usage is TRBV6-1 and J usage is TRBJ2-1; D is possibly TRBD1 (6 bases). The CDR3 is 16 amino acids. Per germline, CDR1 MNHNS and CDR2 SASEGT. V shed 1 base and J shed 2 bases, with 12 bases lying between them. The CDR3 is CASSEVTGLTYNEQFF. For the CDR3, the DNA is TGTGCCAGCAGTGAAGTTACAGGGCTTACCTACAATGAGCAGTTCTTC.

This chain links TRBV28 with TRBJ2-7; 9 bases are a match to TRBD1. This CDR3 comprises 13 residues. Per germline, CDR1 MDHEN and CDR2 SYDVKM. The junction had 5 bases not matched to a gene; V was cut back by 7 bases and J by 4 bases. For the CDR3, the DNA is TGTGCCAGCAACCCGGGACAGGGATACGAGCAGTACTTC. This sequence encodes CASNPGQGYEQYF.

The chain has TRBV6-1 and TRBJ2-2, with 7 bases fitting TRBD2. This CDR3 comprises 14 residues. J was trimmed by 7 bases and V by 7 bases; bases with no gene match: 9. The germline CDR1 and CDR2 sequences are MNHNS and SASEGT. The CDR3 loop is CASIQIAGVGELFF. The CDR3 DNA reads TGTGCCAGCATACAGATAGCGGGCGTCGGGGAGCTGTTTTTT.